This is a list of T cell receptor beta chains from one sample in a study of early T cells in non-severe SARS-CoV-2 infection. TCRdb reprocessed the 5' RACE reads via MiXCR and lists one record per CDR3 protein. The sample carries more than 35,000 distinct CDR3 sequences, 5% to 6.5% recorded once. Input material: whole blood. The receptor source for this set is an adult who was a healthcare worker with PCR-confirmed SARS-CoV-2 infection or an uninfected control (not recorded which). The CDR3 runs from the conserved cysteine through the conserved F or W. D genes are given only for firm matches. The size of a clone is reported for some rows only, either as once, few or many, or as a class for expanded clones.

CDR3,DNA,J,V,D,size
CASSEAAGWKLFF,TGTGCCAGCAGTGAAGCCGCAGGGTGGAAACTGTTTTTT,TRBJ1-4,TRBV6-1,.,.
CASSLRTGLLYNEQFF,TGTGCCAGCAGTTTACGGACAGGATTACTCTACAATGAGCAGTTCTTC,TRBJ2-1,TRBV27,TRBD1,many
CSALRLAGSHEQFF,TGCAGTGCTCTGAGACTAGCGGGATCGCATGAGCAGTTCTTC,TRBJ2-1,TRBV20-1,TRBD2,many
CASSSPGLAGVTGELFF,TGTGCCAGCAGTTCCCCGGGACTAGCGGGAGTCACCGGGGAGCTGTTTTTT,TRBJ2-2,TRBV27,TRBD2,few
CSSITSGTDTQYF,TGCAGCAGCATCACTAGCGGCACAGATACGCAGTATTTT,TRBJ2-3,TRBV29-1,TRBD2,.
CSVEDSLYEQYF,TGCAGCGTTGAAGACTCCCTCTACGAGCAGTACTTC,TRBJ2-7,TRBV29-1,.,.
CASSTLAGSYEQYF,TGTGCCAGCAGCACTCTAGCGGGATCCTACGAGCAGTACTTC,TRBJ2-7,TRBV14,TRBD2,few
CASSPTAVAGNTIYF,TGTGCCAGCAGCCCGACCGCTGTGGCTGGAAACACCATATATTTT,TRBJ1-3,TRBV7-8,.,few
CASSRPPLAGDYNEQFF,TGTGCCAGCAGCAGACCGCCCCTAGCGGGGGACTACAATGAGCAGTTCTTC,TRBJ2-1,TRBV11-2,TRBD2,many
CASSLEGRGNAEAFF,TGCGCCAGCAGCTTGGAAGGCAGGGGGAACGCTGAAGCTTTCTTT,TRBJ1-1,TRBV5-1,TRBD1,many
CASSLTGWEQPQHF,TGTGCCAGCAGTTTAACGGGGTGGGAACAGCCCCAGCATTTT,TRBJ1-5,TRBV12-3/TRBV12-4,.,few
CASSYSLAGRINEQFF,TGTGCCAGCAGTTACTCGCTAGCGGGAAGAATCAATGAGCAGTTCTTC,TRBJ2-1,TRBV6-5,TRBD2,many
CASSRQGGATEAFF,TGTGCCAGCAGTCGACAGGGAGGCGCCACTGAAGCTTTCTTT,TRBJ1-1,TRBV3-1,TRBD1,many
CASSVAGYNEQFF,TGTGCCAGCAGCGTAGCGGGATATAATGAGCAGTTCTTC,TRBJ2-1,TRBV9,.,many
CASSLPRTGHPDTQYF,TGTGCCAGCAGCTTACCCCGGACAGGGCATCCAGATACGCAGTATTTT,TRBJ2-3,TRBV11-3,TRBD1,.
CASSTSGSTDTQYF,TGTGCCAGCAGTACTAGCGGCAGCACAGATACGCAGTATTTT,TRBJ2-3,TRBV28,TRBD2,many
CASSRDRDEAFF,TGTGCCAGCAGTCGGGACAGGGATGAAGCTTTCTTT,TRBJ1-1,TRBV6-1,TRBD1,many
CASSQERRSRQYF,TGTGCCAGCAGCCAAGAACGGCGGAGTCGGCAGTACTTC,TRBJ2-7,TRBV4-2,.,many
CASSILAGGVDEQFF,TGTGCCAGTAGTATTCTAGCGGGAGGGGTCGATGAGCAGTTCTTC,TRBJ2-1,TRBV19,TRBD2,.
CASSLDGRGTDTQYF,TGTGCCAGCAGCTTAGACGGGAGAGGCACAGATACGCAGTATTTT,TRBJ2-3,TRBV11-2,.,.
CASNPLGGSDYEQYF,TGTGCCAGCAACCCCCTCGGCGGTAGCGACTACGAGCAGTACTTC,TRBJ2-7,TRBV11-2,.,.
CASSQENGWVPYEQYF,TGTGCCAGCAGCCAAGAAAACGGTTGGGTTCCCTACGAGCAGTACTTC,TRBJ2-7,TRBV4-2,.,many
CASSLGFISGANVLTF,TGTGCCAGCAGCTTGGGATTTATCTCTGGGGCCAACGTCCTGACTTTC,TRBJ2-6,TRBV5-8,.,many
CASSKTVGTEAFF,TGTGCCAGCAGTAAGACAGTCGGGACTGAAGCTTTCTTT,TRBJ1-1,TRBV6-5,.,many
CASSPGPGSVTDTQYF,TGTGCCAGCAGCCCCGGACCCGGATCCGTCACAGATACGCAGTATTTT,TRBJ2-3,TRBV11-2,.,.
CSVDSSREASYNQPQHF,TGCAGCGTTGATTCCTCCAGAGAGGCCAGTTACAATCAGCCCCAGCATTTT,TRBJ1-5,TRBV29-1,.,few
CAISEEPRQQETQYF,TGTGCCATCAGTGAGGAACCCAGGCAACAAGAGACCCAGTACTTC,TRBJ2-5,TRBV10-3,.,.